Given below is one T cell receptor (beta chain) in context. This entry is derived from a study of blood T cell repertoires in COVID-19. Repertoires were generated with immunoSEQ multiplex PCR, while TCRdb's copy carries only in-frame clones and drops some. Counted here are fewer than 350,000 clones, roughly nine tenths occurring once; the ten biggest clones make up less than 5%. CDR1 is MNHEY and CDR2 is SVGAGI in the germline V gene. Trimming cost V 0 bases and J 6 bases, with 12 bases left between them. This CDR3 spans 15 amino acids. The TCR sequence derives from an older woman with COVID-19, enrolled during active disease. The sequenced material came from peripheral blood. The V and J genes are TRBV6-5 and TRBJ1-5; a possible D gene is TRBD1 (5 bases). CDR3 coding DNA: TGTGCCAGCAGTTACTCGGCCCCTAGGGGTCAGCCCCAGCATTTT. Translated, it gives CASSYSAPRGQPQHF.